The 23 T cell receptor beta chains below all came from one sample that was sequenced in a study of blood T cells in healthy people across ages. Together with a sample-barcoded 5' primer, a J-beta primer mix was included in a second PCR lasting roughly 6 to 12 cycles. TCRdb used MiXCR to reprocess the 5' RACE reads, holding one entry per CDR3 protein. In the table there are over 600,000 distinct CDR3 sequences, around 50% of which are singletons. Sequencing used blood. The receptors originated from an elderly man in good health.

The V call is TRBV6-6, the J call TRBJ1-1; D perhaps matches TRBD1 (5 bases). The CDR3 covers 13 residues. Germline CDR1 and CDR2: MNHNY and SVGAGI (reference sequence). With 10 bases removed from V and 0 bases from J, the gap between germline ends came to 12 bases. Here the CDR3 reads CATGAGLNTEAFF. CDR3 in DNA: TGTGCCACCGGGGCAGGGCTGAACACTGAAGCTTTCTTT.

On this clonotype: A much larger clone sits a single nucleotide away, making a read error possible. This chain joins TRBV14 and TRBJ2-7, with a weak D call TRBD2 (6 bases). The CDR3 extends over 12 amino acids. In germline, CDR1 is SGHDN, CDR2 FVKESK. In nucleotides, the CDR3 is TGTACCAGTGGCACTAGCTTCTACGAGCAGTACTTC. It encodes CTSGTSFYEQYF.

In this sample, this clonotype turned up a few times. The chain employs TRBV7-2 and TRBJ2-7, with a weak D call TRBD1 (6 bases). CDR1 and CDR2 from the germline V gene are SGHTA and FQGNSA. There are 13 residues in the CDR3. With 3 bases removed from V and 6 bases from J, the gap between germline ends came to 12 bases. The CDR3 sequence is CASSFQGPVEQYF. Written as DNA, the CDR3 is TGTGCCAGCAGCTTCCAGGGGCCGGTCGAGCAGTACTTC. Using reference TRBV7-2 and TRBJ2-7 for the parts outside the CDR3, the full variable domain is GAGVSQSPSNKVTEKGKDVELRCDPISGHTALYWYRQSLGQGLEFLIYFQGNSAPDKSGLPSDRFSAERTGGSVSTLTIQRTQQEDSAVYLCASSFQGPVEQYFGPGTRLTVT.

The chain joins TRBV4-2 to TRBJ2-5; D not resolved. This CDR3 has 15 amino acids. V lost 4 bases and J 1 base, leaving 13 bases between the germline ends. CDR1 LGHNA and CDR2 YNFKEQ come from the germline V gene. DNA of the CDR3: TGTGCCAGCAGCCGATCCGCGCGGCCCCAAGAGACCCAGTACTTC. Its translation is CASSRSARPQETQYF.

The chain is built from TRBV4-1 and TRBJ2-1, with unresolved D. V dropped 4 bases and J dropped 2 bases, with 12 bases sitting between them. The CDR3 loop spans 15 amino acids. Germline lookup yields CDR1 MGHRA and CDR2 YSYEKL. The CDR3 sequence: CASSRGGPTYNEQFF. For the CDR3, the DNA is TGCGCCAGCAGCCGGGGTGGCCCTACCTACAATGAGCAGTTCTTC.

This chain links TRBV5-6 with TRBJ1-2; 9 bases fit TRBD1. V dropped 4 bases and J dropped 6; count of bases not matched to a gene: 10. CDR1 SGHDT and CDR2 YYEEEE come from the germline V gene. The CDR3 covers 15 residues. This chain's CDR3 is CASSPGTGIRDGYTF. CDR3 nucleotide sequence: TGTGCCAGCAGCCCCGGGACAGGGATACGGGATGGCTACACCTTC.

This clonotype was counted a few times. In DNA form, the CDR3 reads TGCAGTGCTAGTGGAGGGACTAGCGGCGCAGCTAGCACAGATACGCAGTATTTT. Protein: CSASGGTSGAASTDTQYF. The V and J genes are TRBV20-1 and TRBJ2-3; TRBD2 agrees at 11 bases. Looked up from germline, CDR1 is DFQATT and CDR2 is SNEGSKA (reference sequence). The CDR3 sequence is 18 residues long. Trimming removed 3 bases from V and 0 bases from J; junction bases left unmatched: 11.

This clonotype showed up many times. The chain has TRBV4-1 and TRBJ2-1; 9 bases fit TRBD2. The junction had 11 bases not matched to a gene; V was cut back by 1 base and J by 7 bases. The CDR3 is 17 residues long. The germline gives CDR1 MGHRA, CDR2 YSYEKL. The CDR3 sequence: CASSQAFGGGAGNEQFF. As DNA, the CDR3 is TGCGCCAGCAGCCAAGCTTTTGGCGGGGGGGCCGGGAATGAGCAGTTCTTC.

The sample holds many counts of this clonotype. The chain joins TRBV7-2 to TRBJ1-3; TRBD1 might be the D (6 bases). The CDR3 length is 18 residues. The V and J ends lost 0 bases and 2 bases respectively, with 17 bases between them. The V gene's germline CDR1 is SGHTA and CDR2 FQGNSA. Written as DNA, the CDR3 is TGTGCCAGCAGCTTAGCATCGGGACAAACCGGGCCTGGAAACACCATATATTTT. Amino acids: CASSLASGQTGPGNTIYF.

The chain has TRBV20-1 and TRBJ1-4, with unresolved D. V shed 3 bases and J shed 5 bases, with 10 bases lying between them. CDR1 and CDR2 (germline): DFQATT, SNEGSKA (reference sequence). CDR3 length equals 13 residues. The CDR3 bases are TGCAGTGCTAGCGAGCCCCTAAATGAAAAACTGTTTTTT. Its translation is CSASEPLNEKLFF.

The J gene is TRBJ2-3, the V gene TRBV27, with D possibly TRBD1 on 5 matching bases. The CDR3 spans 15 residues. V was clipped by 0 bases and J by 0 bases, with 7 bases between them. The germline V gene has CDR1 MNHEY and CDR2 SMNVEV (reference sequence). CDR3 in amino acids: CASSLSRQSTDTQYF. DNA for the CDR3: TGTGCCAGCAGTTTATCCCGACAGAGCACAGATACGCAGTATTTT.

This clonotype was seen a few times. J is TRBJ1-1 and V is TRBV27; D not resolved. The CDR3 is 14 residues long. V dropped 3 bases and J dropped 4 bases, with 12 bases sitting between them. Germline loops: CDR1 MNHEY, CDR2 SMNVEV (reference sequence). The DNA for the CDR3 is TGTGCCAGCAGTTTTTCGTGGGGTGGCACTGAAGCTTTCTTT. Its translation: CASSFSWGGTEAFF.

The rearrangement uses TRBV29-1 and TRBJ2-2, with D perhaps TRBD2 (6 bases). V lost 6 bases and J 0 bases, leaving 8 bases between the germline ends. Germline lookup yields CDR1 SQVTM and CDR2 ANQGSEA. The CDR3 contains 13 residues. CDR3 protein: CSVIAANTGELFF. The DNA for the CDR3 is TGCAGCGTGATAGCGGCGAACACCGGGGAGCTGTTTTTT.

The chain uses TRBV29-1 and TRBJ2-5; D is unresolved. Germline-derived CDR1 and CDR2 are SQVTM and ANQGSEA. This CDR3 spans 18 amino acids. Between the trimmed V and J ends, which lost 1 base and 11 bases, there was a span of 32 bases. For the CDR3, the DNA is TGCAGCGTTGAAGGGTCTCTCGGTTCAGACCTGGGTTTTGAAGAGCAGTACTTC. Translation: CSVEGSLGSDLGFEEQYF. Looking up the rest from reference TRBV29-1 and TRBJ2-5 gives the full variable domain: SAVISQKPSRDICQRGTSLTIQCQVDSQVTMMFWYRQQPGQSLTLIATANQGSEATYESGFVIDKFPISRPNLTFSTLTVSNMSPEDSSIYLCSVEGSLGSDLGFEEQYFGPGTRLLVL.

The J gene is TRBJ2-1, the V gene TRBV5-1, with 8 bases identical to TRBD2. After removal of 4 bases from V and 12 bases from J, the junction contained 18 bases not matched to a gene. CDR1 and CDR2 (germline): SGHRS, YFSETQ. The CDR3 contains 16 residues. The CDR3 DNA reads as TGCGCCAGCAGCCGAGATAGCGGGAACATGGCCCTGGGGCAGTTCTTC. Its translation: CASSRDSGNMALGQFF.

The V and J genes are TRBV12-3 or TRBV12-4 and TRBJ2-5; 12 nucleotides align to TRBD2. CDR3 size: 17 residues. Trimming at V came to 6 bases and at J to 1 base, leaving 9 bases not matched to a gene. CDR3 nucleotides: TGTGCCAGCAGCCAGCCTAGCGGGGGGGCCCTCCAAGAGACCCAGTACTTC. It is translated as CASSQPSGGALQETQYF.

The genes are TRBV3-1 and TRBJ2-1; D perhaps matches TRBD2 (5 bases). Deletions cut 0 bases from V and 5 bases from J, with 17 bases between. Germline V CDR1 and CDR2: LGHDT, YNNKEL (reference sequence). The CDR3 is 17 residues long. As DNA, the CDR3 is TGTGCCAGCAGCCAAGATGTAAGAGTACTAGACGACAATGAGCAGTTCTTC. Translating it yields CASSQDVRVLDDNEQFF.

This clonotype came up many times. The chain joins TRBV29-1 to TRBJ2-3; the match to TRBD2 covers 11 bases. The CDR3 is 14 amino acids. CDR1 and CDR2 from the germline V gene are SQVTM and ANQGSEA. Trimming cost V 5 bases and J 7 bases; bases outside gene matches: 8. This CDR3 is CSVRELAGENTQYF. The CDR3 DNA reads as TGCAGCGTTAGAGAACTAGCGGGAGAGAATACGCAGTATTTT.

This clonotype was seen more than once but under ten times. In DNA form, the CDR3 reads TGTGCCAGCAGTTTATCGGGGACTAGCGGGAGAAATGAGCAGTTCTTC. It codes for CASSLSGTSGRNEQFF. V and J are TRBV28 and TRBJ2-1; 14 nucleotides agree with TRBD2. Trimming cost V 1 base and J 7 bases; bases outside gene matches: 3. CDR1 is MDHEN and CDR2 is SYDVKM in the germline V gene. This CDR3 contains 16 residues.

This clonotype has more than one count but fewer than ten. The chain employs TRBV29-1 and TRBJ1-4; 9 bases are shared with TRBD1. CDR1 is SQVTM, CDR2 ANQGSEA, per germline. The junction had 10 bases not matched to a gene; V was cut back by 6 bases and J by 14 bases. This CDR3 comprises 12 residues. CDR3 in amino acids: CSVGTGGPRLFF. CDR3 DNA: TGCAGCGTGGGAACAGGGGGCCCACGGCTGTTTTTT.

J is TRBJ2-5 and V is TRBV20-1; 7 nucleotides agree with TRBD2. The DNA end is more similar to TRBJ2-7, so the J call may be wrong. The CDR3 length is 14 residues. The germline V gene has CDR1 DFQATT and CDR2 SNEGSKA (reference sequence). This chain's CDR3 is CSHIAGGGTDEQYF. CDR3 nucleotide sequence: TGCAGCCACATAGCGGGTGGGGGGACGGACGAGCAGTACTTC.

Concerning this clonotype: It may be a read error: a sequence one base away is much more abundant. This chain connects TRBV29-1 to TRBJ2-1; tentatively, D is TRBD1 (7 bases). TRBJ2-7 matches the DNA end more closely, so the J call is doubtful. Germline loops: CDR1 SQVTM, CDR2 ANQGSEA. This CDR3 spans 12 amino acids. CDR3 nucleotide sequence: TGCAGCGTTGTTCCAGGGGGGAATGAGCAGTACTTC. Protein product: CSVVPGGNEQYF.

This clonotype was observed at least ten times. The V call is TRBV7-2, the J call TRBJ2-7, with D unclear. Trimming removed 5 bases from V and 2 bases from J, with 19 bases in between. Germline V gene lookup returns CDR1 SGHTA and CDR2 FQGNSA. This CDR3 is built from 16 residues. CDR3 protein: CASSAGFATRAYEQYF. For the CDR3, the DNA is TGTGCCAGCAGCGCCGGGTTTGCTACACGGGCCTACGAGCAGTACTTC.